The 4 T cell receptor beta chains below all came from one sample that was sequenced in a study of a mutant IDH1 vaccine in newly diagnosed glioma (dated by TCRdb to the early 2020s). Sample time point, as interpreted from the label and publication: week 5, during vaccination. A 20-mer mutant IDH1 peptide at 300 micrograms in Montanide made up each vaccine dose, which was injected subcutaneously together with topical imiquimod. Libraries were built with the immunoSEQ multiplex PCR assay. The table was pulled from immuneACCESS by TCRdb, which kept in-frame rearrangements only. Such tables lose some clones; where checked, under half of the loss comes from unresolved V genes, and the rest has no known cause. The sample includes fewer than 65,000 clones, with approximately 82% observed a single time. Jointly, the top ten make up under 3.5% of the sample. These receptors lack a known antigen. The sample here was PBMCs, taken from a glioma patient whose treatment included an IDH1 peptide vaccine. These receptors were collected from a man aged 30 to 45 with glioma.

The chain joins TRBV28 to TRBJ1-4, with 10 bases fitting TRBD1. With 3 bases clipped from V and 3 bases from J, the junction kept 10 bases outside the gene matches. Germline loops: CDR1 MDHEN, CDR2 SYDVKM. This CDR3 region has 18 residues. CDR3 sequence: CASSFSSRDRGANEKLFF. The CDR3 coding sequence is TGTGCCAGCAGTTTCTCGTCCCGGGACAGGGGAGCTAATGAAAAACTGTTTTTT.

This rearrangement joins TRBV6-1 to TRBJ1-5, with D tentatively TRBD1 (6 bases). The CDR3 consists of 17 residues. CDR1 is MNHNS and CDR2 is SASEGT in the germline V gene. V was cut by 4 bases and J by 5 bases, with 21 bases left in between. CDR3 coding DNA: TGTGCCAGCAGTGCCTACAGTACAGGGACCCCCGATCAGCCCCAGCATTTT. Protein sequence: CASSAYSTGTPDQPQHF.

The chain employs TRBV5-6 and TRBJ2-1, with D unclear. This CDR3 is 13 amino acids long. The ends were cut back, 4 bases at V and 3 bases at J, with 8 bases in the middle. Germline V gives CDR1 SGHDT, CDR2 YYEEEE. The CDR3: CASSKVGYNEQFF. The DNA for the CDR3 is TGTGCCAGCAGCAAAGTGGGCTACAATGAGCAGTTCTTC.

This clone came up once. This sequence may be a read error, since a much larger clone differs from it by one base. This chain uses TRBV6-1 with TRBJ2-2; 7 bases agree with TRBD1. Germline V gives CDR1 MNHNS, CDR2 SASEGT. This CDR3 has 13 residues. CDR3 sequence reads: CAISDRDTGELFF. DNA for the CDR3: TGTGCCATCAGTGACAGGGACACCGGGGAGCTGTTTTTT.